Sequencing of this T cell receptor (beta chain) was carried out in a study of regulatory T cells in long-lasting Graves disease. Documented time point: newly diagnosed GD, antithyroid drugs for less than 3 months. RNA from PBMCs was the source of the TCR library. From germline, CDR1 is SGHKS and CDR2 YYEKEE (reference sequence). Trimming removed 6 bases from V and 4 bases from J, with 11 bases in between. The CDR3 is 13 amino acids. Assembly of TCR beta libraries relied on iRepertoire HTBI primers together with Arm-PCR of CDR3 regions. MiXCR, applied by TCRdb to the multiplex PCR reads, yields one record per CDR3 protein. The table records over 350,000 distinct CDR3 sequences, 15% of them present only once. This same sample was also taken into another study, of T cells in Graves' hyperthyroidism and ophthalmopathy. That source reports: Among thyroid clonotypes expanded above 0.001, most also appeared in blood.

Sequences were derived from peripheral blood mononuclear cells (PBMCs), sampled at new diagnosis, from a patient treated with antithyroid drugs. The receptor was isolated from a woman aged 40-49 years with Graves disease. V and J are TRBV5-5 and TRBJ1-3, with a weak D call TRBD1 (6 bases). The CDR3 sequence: CASTRDMGNTIYF. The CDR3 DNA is TGTGCCAGCACGCGGGACATGGGAAACACCATATATTTT.